Following are 18 T cell receptor beta chains from one sample sequenced in a study of patients and donors after allogeneic stem cell transplantation. TCRdb analysed the RT-PCR reads with MiXCR anew, one entry per CDR3 protein. This repertoire shows 920,000 or so distinct CDR3 sequences, about 20% found once; its top ten account for around 6%. The sample comprised blood, either unsorted or a sorted T cell fraction (not recorded which). The receptors were gathered from a human donor who was either an allogeneic HSCT recipient or a stem cell or donor lymphocyte infusion donor (not recorded which). It is not recorded whose cells these are; they may come from a transplant donor.

This sequence joins TRBV28 and TRBJ1-1; D perhaps matches TRBD1 (5 bases). V was pared by 8 bases and J by 1 base, with 14 bases between. Per germline, CDR1 MDHEN and CDR2 SYDVKM. CDR3 length: 14 residues. The CDR3 loop is CASGSGTRNTEAFF. CDR3 nucleotide sequence: TGTGCCAGCGGATCGGGGACTAGGAACACTGAAGCTTTCTTT.

This clonotype appeared many times. V usage is TRBV5-1 and J usage is TRBJ1-1; 7 bases line up with TRBD1. The CDR3 contains 15 residues. Per the germline V gene, CDR1 is SGHRS and CDR2 is YFSETQ. J gave up 4 bases and V 0 bases, and 6 bases lay outside the gene matches. In nucleotides, the CDR3 is TGCGCCAGCAGCTTGGCTGGACAGGCTGGCACTGAAGCTTTCTTT. Residues: CASSLAGQAGTEAFF.

This clonotype was counted a few times. V and J are TRBV7-2 and TRBJ2-3; D is undetermined. The ends were cut back, 6 bases at V and 0 bases at J, with 16 bases in the middle. The germline gives CDR1 SGHTA, CDR2 FQGNSA. CDR3 size: 16 residues. The chain's CDR3 is CASSHTPAASTDTQYF. In DNA, the CDR3 is TGTGCCAGCAGTCATACCCCGGCGGCTAGCACAGATACGCAGTATTTT.

The chain is built from TRBV3-1 and TRBJ2-6; D not certain. The CDR3 consists of 14 residues. Germline CDR1 is LGHDT and CDR2 is YNNKEL (reference sequence). Trimming cost V 8 bases and J 0 bases, with 8 bases left between them. The CDR3 bases are TGTGCCAGCCGAGGCCTCTCTGGGGCCAACGTCCTGACTTTC. Its protein product is CASRGLSGANVLTF. Together with reference TRBV3-1 and TRBJ2-6, the CDR3 gives the full variable domain: DTAVSQTPKYLVTQMGNDKSIKCEQNLGHDTMYWYKQDSKKFLKIMFSYNNKELIINETVPNRFSPKSPDKAHLNLHINSLELGDSAVYFCASRGLSGANVLTFGAGSRLTVL.

This clonotype was seen a handful of times. The rearrangement links TRBV20-1 to TRBJ2-1; D not resolved. The CDR3 loop spans 15 amino acids. Trimming left V 5 bases short and J 7 bases short, with 21 bases between. Germline loops: CDR1 DFQATT, CDR2 SNEGSKA (reference sequence). Here the CDR3 reads CSALPLRDPGNEQFF. CDR3 DNA: TGCAGTGCTCTCCCCTTAAGGGATCCTGGGAATGAGCAGTTCTTC.

The chain has TRBV5-1 and TRBJ1-1; 7 bases fit TRBD1. The CDR3 is 13 amino acids. V dropped 1 base and J dropped 7; count of bases not matched to a gene: 4. Germline V gene lookup returns CDR1 SGHRS and CDR2 YFSETQ. The CDR3 protein is CASSLRQGHEAFF. The DNA of the CDR3 is TGCGCCAGCAGCTTGAGACAGGGCCATGAAGCTTTCTTT.

This clonotype was observed many times. This rearrangement joins TRBV20-1 to TRBJ1-1; no clear D gene. The V gene lost 6 bases and the J gene lost 4 bases, with 9 bases spanning the gap. The CDR3 spans 11 residues. Germline V gives CDR1 DFQATT, CDR2 SNEGSKA (reference sequence). The chain's CDR3 is CSARASTEAFF. The CDR3 DNA reads TGCAGTGCCCGGGCGAGCACTGAAGCTTTCTTT.

This clonotype was found a few times. The V gene is TRBV20-1, the J gene TRBJ2-3; D not certain. The V end lost 6 bases, the J end lost 3 bases, and 22 bases lay between the germline ends. This CDR3 comprises 16 residues. Germline CDR1 is DFQATT and CDR2 is SNEGSKA (reference sequence). The CDR3 region is CSAPNAVPSRTDTQYF. The CDR3 DNA reads TGCAGTGCCCCCAACGCCGTTCCTAGTAGAACAGATACGCAGTATTTT.

In this sample, this clonotype turned up a few times. The rearrangement joins TRBV11-1 to TRBJ1-1; no definite D call. V lost 3 bases and J lost 10, with 9 bases in between. The V gene's germline CDR1 is SGHAT and CDR2 FQDESV (reference sequence). The CDR3 extends over 11 amino acids. This CDR3 reads CASSFEGIAFF. The CDR3, as DNA: TGTGCCAGCAGCTTCGAAGGGATAGCTTTCTTT.

Ten or more counts support this clonotype. The CDR3 sequence is CASSLPYYGYTF. The CDR3 DNA is TGTGCCAGCAGTTTACCGTACTATGGCTACACCTTC. The rearrangement uses TRBV12-3 or TRBV12-4 and TRBJ1-2; D remains unclear. This CDR3 has 12 amino acids. Trimming removed 2 bases at V and 3 bases at J, with 4 bases between.

This clonotype was counted a few times. The genes are TRBV5-1 and TRBJ2-1; a weak D match, TRBD2 (5 bases). V was pared by 0 bases and J by 9 bases, with 16 bases between. Germline-derived CDR1 and CDR2 are SGHRS and YFSETQ. The CDR3 is 15 amino acids. The CDR3: CASSLGTSRFGEQFF. The DNA for the CDR3 is TGCGCCAGCAGCTTGGGAACTAGTAGGTTCGGTGAGCAGTTCTTC.

The DNA of the CDR3 is TGTGCCAGCAGCGTAGGGGGGGAGTCCACAGATACGCAGTATTTT. This translates into CASSVGGESTDTQYF. This chain links TRBV9 with TRBJ2-3, with D possibly being TRBD2 (6 bases). The CDR3 extends over 15 amino acids. The germline CDR1 and CDR2 sequences are SGDLS and YYNGEE. V was clipped by 0 bases and J by 2 bases, with 10 bases between them.

This clonotype was seen a handful of times. The genes are TRBV14 and TRBJ2-7; 8 bases agree with TRBD1. The CDR3 runs 17 residues. Germline-derived CDR1 and CDR2 are SGHDN and FVKESK. Trimming at V came to 2 bases and at J to 4 bases, leaving 13 bases not matched to a gene. CDR3 in DNA: TGTGCCAGCAGCCAACAGGTGTGGAGGGACAGGTTATACGAGCAGTACTTC. It is translated as CASSQQVWRDRLYEQYF. Full variable domain (remainder filled in from reference TRBV14 and TRBJ2-7): EAGVTQFPSHSVIEKGQTVTLRCDPISGHDNLYWYRRVMGKEIKFLLHFVKESKQDESGMPNNRFLAERTGGTYSTLKVQPAELEDSGVYFCASSQQVWRDRLYEQYFGPGTRLTVT.

The chain recombines TRBV5-4 with TRBJ2-7; tentative D call: TRBD1 (6 bases). CDR3 size: 14 residues. CDR1 is SGHNT, CDR2 YYREEE, per germline (reference sequence). V lost 0 bases to trimming and J lost 12 bases, with 19 bases between them. The CDR3 reads CASSLGGQLPKWYF. In DNA form, the CDR3 reads TGTGCCAGCAGCTTGGGGGGACAACTTCCCAAATGGTACTTC.

The CDR3 sequence is CASSESRGSSTDTQYF. In DNA form, the CDR3 reads TGTGCCAGCAGTGAATCGCGCGGGTCTAGCACAGATACGCAGTATTTT. This sequence joins TRBV6-1 and TRBJ2-3; possible D gene TRBD2, 5 bases. The CDR3 is made up of 16 amino acids. Per the germline V gene, CDR1 is MNHNS and CDR2 is SASEGT. Trimming removed 2 bases from V and 0 bases from J, with 12 bases in between.

This clonotype was seen a few times. The V gene is TRBV7-2, the J gene TRBJ1-1, with a weak D call TRBD1 (5 bases). Looked up from germline, CDR1 is SGHTA and CDR2 is FQGNSA. The CDR3 runs to 17 residues. V was trimmed by 3 bases and J by 1 base, leaving 18 bases between them. The CDR3 here is CASSFPRGGRGNTEAFF. The DNA for the CDR3 is TGTGCCAGCAGCTTCCCCCGGGGGGGGAGAGGGAACACTGAAGCTTTCTTT. The full variable domain, rest sourced from reference TRBV7-2 and TRBJ1-1, is GAGVSQSPSNKVTEKGKDVELRCDPISGHTALYWYRQSLGQGLEFLIYFQGNSAPDKSGLPSDRFSAERTGGSVSTLTIQRTQQEDSAVYLCASSFPRGGRGNTEAFFGQGTRLTVV.

The gene calls are TRBV13 and TRBJ1-5; TRBD1 might be the D (5 bases). Germline loops: CDR1 PRHDT, CDR2 FYEKMQ (reference sequence). V was clipped by 1 base and J by 10 bases, with 8 bases between them. This CDR3 region has 12 residues. The CDR3 here is CASSLVRGPQHF. The CDR3 DNA reads TGTGCCAGCAGCTTAGTAAGGGGACCCCAGCATTTT. The full variable domain, its missing parts supplied by reference TRBV13 and TRBJ1-5, is AAGVIQSPRHLIKEKRETATLKCYPIPRHDTVYWYQQGPGQDPQFLISFYEKMQSDKGSIPDRFSAQQFSDYHSELNMSSLELGDSALYFCASSLVRGPQHFGDGTRLSIL.

This sequence joins TRBV14 and TRBJ2-5, with unresolved D. V was trimmed by 4 bases and J by 1 base, leaving 10 bases between them. Germline CDR1 SGHDN, CDR2 FVKESK. The CDR3 totals 14 residues. The CDR3 here is CASSPLLFQETQYF. In nucleotides, the CDR3 is TGTGCCAGCAGCCCTCTCTTATTCCAAGAGACCCAGTACTTC.